Sequencing of this T cell receptor (beta chain) was carried out in a study of CD8+ T cells in alopecia areata. About the study: Treated patients' severity was scored by percentage of affected scalp area. Study conclusions and caveats: Among the 100 top clones, expanded CD8+ clones, like scalp clonality, were significantly decreased by tofacitinib.

Points on this clone: The antigen is undetermined.

With 3 bases removed from V and 0 bases from J, the gap between germline ends came to 14 bases. CDR1 and CDR2 from the germline V gene are KGHSH and LQKENI. The CDR3 is 17 residues long. Treatment: oral pan-JAK inhibitor, 5-10 mg twice daily. RNA was extracted and reverse transcribed into cDNA as the sequencing template. Data came from immunoSEQ multiplex PCR; TCRdb stores just in-frame clones and leaves some out. This sample has 90,000 or so clones, with about 40% found just once. The sequence was obtained from a human donor with alopecia areata. Here the sequenced sample was CD8+ T cells sorted from blood, taken at week 24, from a patient treated with tofacitinib. The rearrangement links TRBV18 to TRBJ2-2; maybe TRBD2 (5 bases). CDR3 DNA sequence: TGTGCCAGCTCACCGACCCGGGGAGAGGCGAACACCGGGGAGCTGTTTTTT. This codes for CASSPTRGEANTGELFF.